The source of this TCR beta chain is a study of T cells after yellow fever vaccination. This clonotype was picked up a small number of times. TCRdb re-derived calls from the 5' RACE reads in MiXCR, one entry per CDR3 protein. The sample shows tens of thousands of distinct CDR3 sequences, 7.5% to 8% of them seen only once. The CDR3 has 16 amino acids. Trimming cost V 4 bases and J 0 bases, with 10 bases left between them. Germline CDR1 and CDR2: MDHEN and SYDVKM. Material: CD8+ T cells sorted from PBMCs, obtained on the day of the yellow fever booster vaccination. The receptor comes from a young man who received the YFV17D yellow fever vaccine. J is TRBJ2-6 and V is TRBV28; D gene uncertain. In nucleotides, the CDR3 is TGTGCCAGCAGTTCGCTTGGTATCTCTGGGGCCAACGTCCTGACTTTC. Protein sequence: CASSSLGISGANVLTF.